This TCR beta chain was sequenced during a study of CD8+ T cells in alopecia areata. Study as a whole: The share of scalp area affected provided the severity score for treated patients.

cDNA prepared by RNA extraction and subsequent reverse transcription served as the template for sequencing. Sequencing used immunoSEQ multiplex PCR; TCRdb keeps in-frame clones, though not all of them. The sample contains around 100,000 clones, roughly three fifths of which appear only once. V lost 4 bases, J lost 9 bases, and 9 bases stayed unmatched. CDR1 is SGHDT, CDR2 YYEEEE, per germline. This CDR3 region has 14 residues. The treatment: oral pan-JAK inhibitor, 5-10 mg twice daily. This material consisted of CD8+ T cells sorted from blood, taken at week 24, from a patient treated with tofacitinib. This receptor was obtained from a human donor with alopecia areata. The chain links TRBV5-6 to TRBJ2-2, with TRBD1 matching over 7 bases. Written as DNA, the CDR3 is TGTGCCAGCAGCCCCATGACAGGGAAAAGGGAGCTGTTTTTT. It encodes CASSPMTGKRELFF.